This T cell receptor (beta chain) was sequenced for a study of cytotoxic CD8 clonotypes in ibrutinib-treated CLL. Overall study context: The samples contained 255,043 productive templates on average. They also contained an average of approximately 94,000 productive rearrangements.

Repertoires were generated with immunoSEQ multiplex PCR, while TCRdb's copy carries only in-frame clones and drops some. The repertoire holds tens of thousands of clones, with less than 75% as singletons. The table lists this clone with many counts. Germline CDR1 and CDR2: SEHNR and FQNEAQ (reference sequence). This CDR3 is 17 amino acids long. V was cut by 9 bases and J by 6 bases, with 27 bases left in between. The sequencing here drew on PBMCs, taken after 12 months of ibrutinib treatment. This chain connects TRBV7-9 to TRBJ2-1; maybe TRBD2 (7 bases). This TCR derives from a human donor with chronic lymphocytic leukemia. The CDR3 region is CASSKSRGGVIFNEQFF. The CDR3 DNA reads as TGTGCCAGTAGTAAATCTCGAGGGGGGGTAATCTTCAATGAGCAGTTCTTC.